The present TCR beta chain was sequenced within a study of T-cell memory formation after mild COVID-19. TCRdb re-derived calls from the 5' RACE reads in MiXCR, one entry per CDR3 protein. The sample lists 350,000 to 450,000 distinct CDR3 sequences, about 24% occurring once. The study's findings and limits: Later expanders leaned CD4+, whereas clones that contracted between day 15 and 85 were balanced CD4/CD8.

For this clonotype: What it binds is unknown.

Per germline, CDR1 MNHEY and CDR2 SVGAGI. V shed 2 bases and J 6 bases; nucleotides not matched to a gene: 3. This CDR3 contains 14 residues. The clonotype was recovered from an adult woman who had mild COVID-19 (a few samples of this study predate the infection). Cell type and time point are not known. Sequenced sample: PBMCs or a T cell subset sorted from them (not recorded which). The chain links TRBV6-5 to TRBJ2-2; 7 nucleotides line up with TRBD2. The CDR3 DNA reads TGTGCCAGCAGTTACAGACTAGCATCCGGGGAGCTGTTTTTT. It translates to CASSYRLASGELFF.